The 26 T cell receptor beta chains presented below share a single source sample, sequenced in a study of T cell changes during pregnancy in multiple sclerosis. The data were produced by immunoSEQ multiplex PCR, yet TCRdb's version contains in-frame clones alone and is incomplete. The sample lists nearly 50,000 clones, 94% seen once, with over 0.4% in the top ten. Material: CD4+ T cells from peripheral blood mononuclear cells, obtained in the first trimester of pregnancy. These receptors were collected from a female donor with multiple sclerosis, enrolled in a pregnancy study.

V is TRBV7-3 and J is TRBJ2-7; 14 bases align to TRBD2. The ends lost 4 bases at V and 4 bases at J; junction bases unmatched: 3. CDR1 is SGHTA and CDR2 is FQGTGA in the germline V gene. The length of the CDR3 is 15 residues. CDR3 nucleotides: TGTGCCAGCAGCTCCGGGACTAGCGGGGGTTACGAGCAGTACTTC. Amino acid sequence: CASSSGTSGGYEQYF.

J is TRBJ2-7 and V is TRBV6-1; 9 bases agree with TRBD1. V lost 6 bases and J lost 5; bases outside the gene matches: 11. The CDR3 spans 15 residues. From germline, CDR1 is MNHNS and CDR2 SASEGT. CDR3 amino acids: CASSNRLRTGDEQYF. The CDR3 coding sequence is TGTGCCAGCAGCAACCGACTCCGGACAGGGGACGAGCAGTACTTC.

The chain is built from TRBV5-4 and TRBJ1-2, with TRBD1 identical over 11 bases. V lost 1 base to trimming and J lost 7 bases; unmatched junction nucleotides: 6. CDR1 is SGHNT and CDR2 is YYREEE in the germline V gene (reference sequence). This CDR3 contains 15 residues. CDR3 in amino acids: CASSLPGTGGLGYTF. In DNA, the CDR3 is TGTGCCAGCAGCTTGCCCGGGACAGGGGGTCTTGGCTACACCTTC.

The chain uses TRBV7-9 and TRBJ1-3; unclear D gene. The CDR3 length is 13 residues. V was trimmed by 1 base and J by 9 bases, leaving 10 bases between them. The germline V gene has CDR1 SEHNR and CDR2 FQNEAQ (reference sequence). The CDR3 is CASSLGQGATIYF. DNA for the CDR3: TGTGCCAGCAGCTTAGGACAAGGCGCCACCATATATTTT.

This clone appeared once. J is TRBJ2-1 and V is TRBV11-3; D might be TRBD1 (7 bases). With 1 base removed from V and 9 bases from J, the gap between germline ends came to 19 bases. The CDR3 runs 16 residues. Germline CDR1 is SGHNT and CDR2 is YENEEA. The CDR3 sequence is CASSLGDSTGDTEQFF. The CDR3 nucleotides are TGTGCCAGCAGCTTAGGGGACTCAACAGGGGATACTGAGCAGTTCTTC.

The rearrangement joins TRBV30 to TRBJ2-5; D remains ambiguous. Germline lookup yields CDR1 GTSNPN and CDR2 SVGIG (reference sequence). V shed 3 bases and J shed 5 bases, with 10 bases lying between them. CDR3 length: 12 amino acids. CDR3 sequence: CAWSPTKETQYF. DNA of the CDR3: TGTGCCTGGAGCCCTACGAAGGAGACCCAGTACTTC.

This rearrangement joins TRBV7-2 to TRBJ2-1; D gene uncertain. V gave up 2 bases and J gave up 2 bases, with 4 bases separating them. The CDR3 spans 13 residues. Germline V gene lookup returns CDR1 SGHTA and CDR2 FQGNSA. The CDR3 region has the DNA TGTGCCAGCAGCTTACCAGCCTACAATGAGCAGTTCTTC. Its translation: CASSLPAYNEQFF.

The chain is built from TRBV18 and TRBJ1-5; D perhaps matches TRBD1 (6 bases). Trimming removed 2 bases at V and 0 bases at J, with 14 bases between. The CDR3 spans 17 residues. CDR1 and CDR2 (germline): KGHSH, LQKENI. This CDR3 reads CASSPGGLTYSNQPQHF. CDR3 sequence (DNA): TGTGCCAGCTCACCAGGGGGCCTGACCTATAGCAATCAGCCCCAGCATTTT.

The rearrangement links TRBV7-2 to TRBJ2-1; TRBD2 is a possible D gene (6 bases). Germline V CDR1 and CDR2: SGHTA, FQGNSA. Trimming stripped 7 bases from V and 8 bases from J, with 18 bases between. This CDR3 region has 14 residues. Here the CDR3 reads CASMAQRVFHEQFF. CDR3 bases: TGTGCCAGCATGGCCCAGCGGGTGTTCCATGAGCAGTTCTTC. Full variable domain (remainder filled in from reference TRBV7-2 and TRBJ2-1): GAGVSQSPSNKVTEKGKDVELRCDPISGHTALYWYRQSLGQGLEFLIYFQGNSAPDKSGLPSDRFSAERTGGSVSTLTIQRTQQEDSAVYLCASMAQRVFHEQFFGPGTRLTVL.

Worth noting for this clone: This sample includes further DNA sequences coding for the same CDR3. This chain's CDR3 is CASSLGQANTEAFF. The CDR3 DNA reads as TGCGCCAGCAGCCTAGGACAGGCTAACACTGAAGCTTTCTTT. The chain joins TRBV5-1 to TRBJ1-1; 7 bases align to TRBD1. After removal of 4 bases from V and 2 bases from J, the junction contained 5 bases not matched to a gene. CDR3 length equals 14 residues. Looked up from germline, CDR1 is SGHRS and CDR2 is YFSETQ. The full variable domain, completed using reference TRBV5-1 and TRBJ1-1, is KAGVTQTPRYLIKTRGQQVTLSCSPISGHRSVSWYQQTPGQGLQFLFEYFSETQRNKGNFPGRFSGRQFSNSRSEMNVSTLELGDSALYLCASSLGQANTEAFFGQGTRLTVV.

The chain uses TRBV6-1 and TRBJ2-7; no clear D gene. The CDR3 extends over 12 amino acids. CDR1 is MNHNS, CDR2 SASEGT, per germline. V lost 2 bases and J 3 bases, leaving 5 bases between the germline ends. CDR3 protein: CASSENYYEQYF. The CDR3 DNA reads as TGTGCCAGCAGTGAAAATTACTACGAGCAGTACTTC.

The rearrangement joins TRBV4-2 to TRBJ2-5; tentatively, D is TRBD2 (5 bases). Trimming removed 0 bases from V and 2 bases from J, with 22 bases in between. CDR1 is LGHNA and CDR2 is YNFKEQ in the germline V gene. This CDR3 contains 19 residues. In DNA, the CDR3 is TGTGCCAGCAGCCAAGATATCGCCGGACTTAGCGCTAGGCAAGAGACCCAGTACTTC. Its translation is CASSQDIAGLSARQETQYF.

The chain has TRBV5-1 and TRBJ1-1; D possibly corresponds to TRBD1 (5 bases). Trimming removed 4 bases from V and 5 bases from J, with 18 bases in between. CDR3 size: 15 residues. Germline V lookup: CDR1 SGHRS, CDR2 YFSETQ. The CDR3 reads CASSRSAGVRTEAFF. The CDR3 coding sequence is TGCGCCAGCAGCCGCAGCGCGGGGGTAAGGACTGAAGCTTTCTTT.

The chain combines TRBV5-4 with TRBJ1-1, with 7 bases identical to TRBD1. There are 12 residues in the CDR3. Germline values: CDR1 SGHNT, CDR2 YYREEE (reference sequence). V was clipped by 7 bases and J by 1 base; unmatched bases: 1. The CDR3 DNA reads as TGTGCCAGCGGACAGGCGAACACTGAAGCTTTCTTT. It encodes CASGQANTEAFF.

This clone was seen only a few times. The V and J genes are TRBV13 and TRBJ2-1; 9 positions match TRBD1. Trimming took 7 bases from V and 4 from J; bases not matched to a gene: 8. CDR1 and CDR2 from the germline V gene are PRHDT and FYEKMQ (reference sequence). The CDR3 is 15 amino acids. CDR3 in DNA: TGTGCCAGCACCCCGGGGGGACAGGGTTACAATGAGCAGTTCTTC. Its translation: CASTPGGQGYNEQFF.

This sequence joins TRBV19 and TRBJ1-5; D call uncertain. Germline CDR1 LNHDA, CDR2 SQIVND (reference sequence). The CDR3 spans 16 residues. The germline V and J ends were trimmed by 5 bases and 0 bases, with 14 bases remaining between them. This CDR3 is CASSYGGANSNQPQHF. The CDR3 nucleotides read TGTGCCAGTAGTTATGGAGGTGCTAATAGCAATCAGCCCCAGCATTTT.

The rearrangement links TRBV19 to TRBJ2-1, with 9 bases fitting TRBD2. Germline CDR1 reads LNHDA; CDR2 reads SQIVND (reference sequence). The trim removed 5 bases at V and 9 bases at J, leaving 5 bases unmatched. There are 13 residues in the CDR3. The CDR3 bases are TGTGCCAGTAGTCTCCGGGGACTAGCTGAGCAGTTCTTC. As protein: CASSLRGLAEQFF.

This clone was found once. This chain joins TRBV15 and TRBJ1-1; D is perhaps TRBD1 (5 bases). The CDR3 runs 13 residues. Trimming stripped 6 bases from V and 7 bases from J, with 15 bases between. CDR1 is LNHNV, CDR2 YYDKDF, per germline (reference sequence). The CDR3 loop reads CATRGRGAGEAFF. CDR3 bases: TGTGCCACCAGAGGGAGGGGCGCGGGTGAAGCTTTCTTT.

Only one count was recorded for this clone. This chain joins TRBV21-1 and TRBJ1-1; TRBD1, the table's D call, lacks a check against the DNA. TRBV21-1 counts as a pseudogene. This CDR3 contains 16 residues. The CDR3 sequence is CASSPTQQGCDTEAFF. The DNA of the CDR3 is TGTGCCAGCAGCCCGACCCAACAGGGGTGCGACACTGAAGCTTTCTTT.

The chain is built from TRBV11-2 and TRBJ2-7, with D perhaps matching TRBD2 (6 bases). Trimming removed 8 bases at V and 4 bases at J, with 21 bases between. The CDR3 consists of 15 residues. Germline lookup yields CDR1 SGHAT and CDR2 FQNNGV. The CDR3 sequence: CASATLRGGGYEQYF. In nucleotides, the CDR3 is TGTGCCAGCGCCACACTACGGGGAGGAGGATACGAGCAGTACTTC.

The chain is built from TRBV5-4 and TRBJ1-2; tentatively, D is TRBD1 (6 bases). Germline V CDR1 and CDR2: SGHNT, YYREEE (reference sequence). Trimming stripped 2 bases from V and 5 bases from J, with 10 bases between. The CDR3 runs to 13 residues. The CDR3 here is CASSLGQSYGYTF. The CDR3 DNA reads as TGTGCCAGCAGCTTAGGACAGAGTTATGGCTACACCTTC.

The chain recombines TRBV7-2 with TRBJ2-2, with 7 bases lining up with TRBD1. The CDR3 is made up of 18 amino acids. The germline V gene has CDR1 SGHTA and CDR2 FQGNSA. The trim removed 3 bases at V and 1 base at J, leaving 11 bases unmatched. CDR3 sequence: CASSFSRQGTLNTGELFF. As DNA, the CDR3 is TGTGCCAGCAGCTTCTCCAGACAGGGTACTTTGAACACCGGGGAGCTGTTTTTT. The variable domain in full, with the rest retrieved from reference TRBV7-2 and TRBJ2-2, is GAGVSQSPSNKVTEKGKDVELRCDPISGHTALYWYRQSLGQGLEFLIYFQGNSAPDKSGLPSDRFSAERTGGSVSTLTIQRTQQEDSAVYLCASSFSRQGTLNTGELFFGEGSRLTVL.

This rearrangement joins TRBV19 to TRBJ1-5; D gene ambiguous. This CDR3 is 14 amino acids long. The germline gives CDR1 LNHDA, CDR2 SQIVND (reference sequence). Trimming pared 5 bases from V and 8 bases from J, leaving 16 bases between. The CDR3 DNA follows: TGTGCCAGTAGTGTCCGGGTGACCCGGGAGCCCCAGCATTTT. Translation gives CASSVRVTREPQHF.

This chain's CDR3 is CASSRTSGGAGPYEQYF. CDR3 DNA sequence: TGTGCCAGCTCACGGACTAGCGGGGGGGCCGGTCCCTACGAGCAGTACTTC. J is TRBJ2-7 and V is TRBV18; 15 bases are shared with TRBD2. J was trimmed by 2 bases and V by 4 bases; bases with no gene match: 6. Germline-derived CDR1 and CDR2 are KGHSH and LQKENI. The CDR3 has 17 amino acids.

This chain links TRBV7-3 with TRBJ2-5; D might be TRBD2 (6 bases). Germline CDR1 and CDR2: SGHTA and FQGTGA. Between the trimmed V and J ends, which lost 2 bases and 3 bases, there was a span of 7 bases. The CDR3 totals 13 residues. The CDR3 here is CASSLWEEETQYF. As DNA, the CDR3 is TGTGCCAGCAGCTTATGGGAGGAAGAGACCCAGTACTTC.

This chain joins TRBV11-3 and TRBJ2-3, with 7 nucleotides matching TRBD1. The CDR3 spans 16 residues. J lost 1 base, V lost 5 bases, and 9 bases had no gene match. Germline CDR1 reads SGHNT; CDR2 reads YENEEA. The CDR3 reads CASSRGQVPGTDTQYF. Written as DNA, the CDR3 is TGTGCCAGCAGCCGTGGACAGGTACCGGGCACAGATACGCAGTATTTT.